This T cell receptor (beta chain) came from a study of T cell repertoires in cytomegalovirus infection. The overall study: TCR beta signatures that were public indicated CMV infection and matching HLA type. Overall study findings and caveats: Carriage of CMV together with the relevant HLA was identifiable through cumulative public TCR beta family frequency. CMV-specific HLA-C-restricted TCR beta clonotypes dominated the ex vivo response.

Regarding this clonotype: No antigen is known for it.

TCRdb re-called the reads with MiXCR, one entry per CDR3 protein. The sample has more than 150,000 distinct CDR3 sequences, 28% seen once; the top ten hold about 28%. V was clipped by 3 bases and J by 3 bases; unmatched bases: 8. The CDR3 covers 15 residues. Per the germline V gene, CDR1 is DFQATT and CDR2 is SNEGSKA (reference sequence). Sequencing was carried out using PBMCs. The V and J genes are TRBV20-1 and TRBJ1-1; TRBD1 aligns across 9 bases. This receptor was obtained from a human donor in good health (CMV status not recorded). Some clones in this sample may be carry-over from other donors' samples. CDR3 nucleotide sequence: TGCAGTGCTAGGACAGGGGGGACCGGGGACACTGAAGCTTTCTTT. Translating it yields CSARTGGTGDTEAFF.